What follows are 20 T cell receptor beta chains derived from one specimen sequenced in a study of cytomegalovirus exposure and HLA in healthy donors. Use of 60 Vbeta and 13 Jbeta primers characterized the PCR. Some clones are missing from TCRdb's copy, which holds only in-frame ones; the method was immunoSEQ multiplex PCR. Among roughly 190,000 clones listed, over 9.5% were seen once. Specimen: PBMCs. Every receptor here comes from a man aged 50-60 years in good health and CMV-seropositive.

This clone has only a few counts. V is TRBV10-3 and J is TRBJ2-7, with no clear D. The CDR3 covers 12 residues. Germline CDR1 reads ENHRY; CDR2 reads SYGVKD. Trimming pared 4 bases from V and 7 bases from J, leaving 11 bases between. Written as DNA, the CDR3 is TGTGCCATCAGTGCAACTAATGGGGAGCAGTACGTC. Translated: CAISATNGEQYV.

V gene TRBV28 combines with J gene TRBJ1-1; D is undetermined. Germline loops: CDR1 MDHEN, CDR2 SYDVKM. The CDR3 contains 12 residues. V dropped 2 bases and J dropped 11 bases, with 12 bases sitting between them. The CDR3 region is CASSLKFRRAFF. The CDR3 DNA sequence: TGTGCCAGCAGTTTAAAGTTCAGGAGGGCTTTCTTT.

The chain recombines TRBV4-3 with TRBJ1-1; D remains unclear. Germline V gives CDR1 LGHNA, CDR2 YSLEER. The V end lost 0 bases, the J end lost 6 bases, and 11 bases lay between the germline ends. The CDR3 covers 14 residues. In DNA, the CDR3 is TGCGCCAGCAGCCAAGATAACGGCGGGCCTGAAGCTTTCTTT. This translates into CASSQDNGGPEAFF.

This clone was recorded a few times. The J gene is TRBJ2-2, the V gene TRBV7-3, with a weak D call TRBD1 (6 bases). The CDR3 consists of 14 residues. The germline V gene has CDR1 SGHTA and CDR2 FQGTGA. V lost 4 bases, J lost 4 bases, and 10 bases lay in between. This CDR3 reads CASSSEDSTGELFF. The CDR3 nucleotides read TGTGCCAGCAGCTCTGAGGACAGCACCGGGGAGCTGTTTTTT.

The V and J genes are TRBV28 and TRBJ1-1, with a weak D call TRBD1 (5 bases). Deletions cut 11 bases from V and 2 bases from J, with 12 bases between. The CDR3 has 12 amino acids. The germline CDR1 and CDR2 sequences are MDHEN and SYDVKM. CDR3 protein: CAGQTVNTEAFF. The CDR3 bases are TGTGCCGGCCAGACAGTTAACACTGAAGCTTTCTTT.

The chain joins TRBV9 to TRBJ1-1; 10 bases map to TRBD1. CDR3 length equals 16 residues. Per the germline V gene, CDR1 is SGDLS and CDR2 is YYNGEE. V lost 4 bases to trimming and J lost 3 bases; unmatched junction nucleotides: 9. CDR3 protein: CASSPYSGTGDTEAFF. As DNA, the CDR3 is TGTGCCAGCAGCCCTTACTCCGGGACAGGGGACACTGAAGCTTTCTTT. The variable domain in full, completed from reference TRBV9 and TRBJ1-1, reads DSGVTQTPKHLITATGQRVTLRCSPRSGDLSVYWYQQSLDQGLQFLIQYYNGEERAKGNILERFSAQQFPDLHSELNLSSLELGDSALYFCASSPYSGTGDTEAFFGQGTRLTVV.

This chain links TRBV30 with TRBJ2-5, with 9 bases lining up with TRBD1. Judging by the DNA end, TRBJ2-7 fits better; the J call may be wrong. Germline V gene sequence: CDR1 GTSNPN, CDR2 SVGIG (reference sequence). The CDR3 runs to 14 residues. CDR3 protein: CAWAPGQGLHEQYF. The CDR3 DNA reads as TGTGCCTGGGCACCGGGACAGGGTCTACACGAGCAGTACTTC.

This chain connects TRBV28 to TRBJ2-2; D possibly corresponds to TRBD2 (5 bases). Germline lookup yields CDR1 MDHEN and CDR2 SYDVKM. The germline V and J ends were trimmed by 7 bases and 7 bases, with 13 bases remaining between them. The CDR3 loop spans 13 amino acids. The CDR3 loop reads CASTDGVGGELFF. CDR3 sequence (DNA): TGTGCCAGCACCGACGGGGTGGGCGGGGAGCTGTTTTTT.

The chain recombines TRBV7-8 with TRBJ1-2, with TRBD1 identical over 8 bases. This CDR3 comprises 15 residues. V trimming: 2 bases; J trimming: 3 bases; junction bases outside the gene matches: 5. Germline-derived CDR1 and CDR2 are SGHVS and FQNEAQ. The CDR3 DNA follows: TGTGCCAGCAGCTTAAGGGACAGGCCCTACTATGGCTACACCTTC. Protein: CASSLRDRPYYGYTF.

V is TRBV25-1 and J is TRBJ2-7; 7 nucleotides align to TRBD1. V trimming: 9 bases; J trimming: 3 bases; junction bases outside the gene matches: 2. Germline V gene sequence: CDR1 MGHDK, CDR2 SYGVNS. This CDR3 has 11 residues. CDR3: CASGTVYEQYF. DNA of the CDR3: TGTGCCAGTGGGACAGTCTACGAGCAGTACTTC.

V and J are TRBV10-2 and TRBJ1-6; D remains ambiguous. Germline V CDR1 and CDR2: WSHSY, SAAADI. V was clipped by 2 bases and J by 5 bases, with 7 bases between them. The CDR3 contains 14 residues. CDR3 DNA: TGCGCCAGCAGTGAGATACGGGATAATTCACCCCTCCACTTT. Amino acids: CASSEIRDNSPLHF.

This clone came up a few times. V is TRBV9 and J is TRBJ2-5; the match to TRBD2 covers 9 bases. The CDR3 contains 16 residues. Trimming at V came to 0 bases and at J to 1 base, leaving 4 bases not matched to a gene. CDR1 and CDR2 (germline): SGDLS, YYNGEE. In nucleotides, the CDR3 is TGTGCCAGCAGCGTAGGCGGGGGGGCGGCCCAAGAGACCCAGTACTTC. It is translated as CASSVGGGAAQETQYF.

V and J are TRBV10-3 and TRBJ1-1; possibly TRBD1 for D (5 bases). The V end was cut by 10 bases, the J end by 0 bases, with 15 bases between. The CDR3 length is 14 residues. Germline V CDR1 and CDR2: ENHRY, SYGVKD. The CDR3 is CATGGGVMNTEAFF. The CDR3 nucleotides read TGTGCCACCGGAGGAGGGGTCATGAACACTGAAGCTTTCTTT.

This rearrangement joins TRBV9 to TRBJ2-2; D perhaps matches TRBD2 (6 bases). V was clipped by 0 bases and J by 9 bases, with 15 bases between them. The germline V gene encodes CDR1 SGDLS and CDR2 YYNGEE. The CDR3 extends over 15 amino acids. CDR3 protein: CASSVDGGTVRELFF. In nucleotides, the CDR3 is TGTGCCAGCAGCGTAGACGGGGGAACCGTCCGGGAGCTGTTTTTT.

V is TRBV9 and J is TRBJ1-6; D is undetermined. From germline, CDR1 is SGDLS and CDR2 YYNGEE. This CDR3 is built from 14 residues. Trimming removed 0 bases from V and 7 bases from J, with 8 bases in between. CDR3 bases: TGTGCCAGCAGCGTAGGGGAGATCAATTCACCCCTCCACTTT. Its protein is CASSVGEINSPLHF.

The chain links TRBV7-3 to TRBJ2-2, with TRBD2 matching 9 bases. Per germline, CDR1 SGHTA and CDR2 FQGTGA. The CDR3 sequence is 15 residues long. The trim removed 6 bases at V and 4 bases at J, leaving 6 bases unmatched. The CDR3, as DNA: TGTGCCAGCAGGAGAAGCGGGGGGCCCACCGGGGAGCTGTTTTTT. Protein product: CASRRSGGPTGELFF.

The chain links TRBV18 to TRBJ2-7; 7 bases are a match to TRBD1. The CDR3 loop spans 15 amino acids. V gave up 3 bases and J gave up 0 bases; unmatched junction bases: 5. CDR1 and CDR2 from the germline V gene are KGHSH and LQKENI. CDR3 amino acids: CASSPGTEPSYEQYV. The DNA of the CDR3 is TGTGCCAGCTCACCCGGGACAGAGCCCTCCTACGAGCAGTACGTC.

This clone was counted many times. The chain joins TRBV4-3 to TRBJ1-4; TRBD1 is a possible D gene (6 bases). The CDR3 consists of 15 residues. Germline V gene lookup returns CDR1 LGHNA and CDR2 YSLEER. Trimming shortened V by 2 bases and J by 7 bases, and 14 bases separated the two germline ends. For the CDR3, the DNA is TGCGCCAGCAGCCAACCGGACAGAAGGTTTGAAAAACTGTTTTTT. It is translated as CASSQPDRRFEKLFF.

This clone was picked up a small number of times. The chain uses TRBV5-6 and TRBJ2-3; 13 bases map to TRBD2. Germline V gene sequence: CDR1 SGHDT, CDR2 YYEEEE. The CDR3 totals 16 residues. V lost 1 base and J lost 4; bases outside the gene matches: 3. In nucleotides, the CDR3 is TGTGCCAGCAGCTTGAGACTAGCGGGGGGTTCAGATACGCAGTATTTT. Protein sequence: CASSLRLAGGSDTQYF.

The sample holds a few counts of this clone. This chain uses TRBV1 with TRBJ2-2; the D call TRBD2 from the table was never checked on the DNA. TRBV1 is a listed pseudogene. The CDR3 runs to 16 residues. DNA for the CDR3: TGCACCAGCAGCCCCCATAGAGGGGGGGGGACCGGGGAGCTGTTTTTT. Its translation: CTSSPHRGGGTGELFF.